Listed here are 17 T cell receptor beta chains from one sample, sequenced in a study of blood T cell repertoires in COVID-19. Libraries were prepared by immunoSEQ multiplex PCR; TCRdb keeps only in-frame clonotypes and omits some of them. The sample has over 100,000 clones, 84% seen once. Source material: peripheral blood. The receptors stem from an older woman with acute or convalescent COVID-19.

V is TRBV3-1 (or the pseudogene TRBV3-2) and J is TRBJ1-2, with D possibly being TRBD1 (6 bases). Trimming removed 6 bases at V and 4 bases at J, with 15 bases between. CDR1 is LGHDT, CDR2 YNNKEL, per germline (reference sequence). The CDR3 covers 14 residues. CDR3 bases: TGTGCCAGCAGTCTTACAGGGACCTTCTATGGCTACACCTTC. Its protein product is CASSLTGTFYGYTF.

This clone was seen only once. In nucleotides, the CDR3 is TGTGCCAGCAGCCATAGACAGGACTCTAACTATGGCTACACCTTC. Translated: CASSHRQDSNYGYTF. The J gene is TRBJ1-2, the V gene TRBV3-1 (or the pseudogene TRBV3-2), with D possibly being TRBD1 (6 bases). CDR3 size: 15 residues. Germline CDR1 is LGHDT and CDR2 is YNNKEL (reference sequence). V was cut by 3 bases and J by 0 bases, with 11 bases left in between.

The V call is TRBV6-1, the J call TRBJ1-1; 10 bases align to TRBD1. Germline CDR1 reads MNHNS; CDR2 reads SASEGT. This CDR3 comprises 13 residues. J was trimmed by 3 bases and V by 9 bases; bases with no gene match: 4. The CDR3 is CASGTGVYTEAFF. CDR3 nucleotide sequence: TGTGCCAGTGGGACAGGGGTGTACACTGAAGCTTTCTTT.

This clone was found a few times. This chain uses TRBV6-5 with TRBJ1-2; D not certain. The CDR3 has 12 residues. The V gene's germline CDR1 is MNHEY and CDR2 SVGAGI. Between the trimmed V and J ends, which lost 7 bases and 3 bases, there was a span of 9 bases. The CDR3 sequence is CASTSRDYGYTF. Written as DNA, the CDR3 is TGTGCCAGCACCTCTCGGGACTATGGCTACACCTTC.

J is TRBJ2-7 and V is TRBV5-1; D is undetermined. CDR1 and CDR2 (germline): SGHRS, YFSETQ. The CDR3 has 12 amino acids. V was pared by 2 bases and J by 6 bases, with 9 bases between. Here the CDR3 DNA reads TGCGCCAGCAGCTTAGGAGCCTCCGAGCAGTACTTC. Translation gives CASSLGASEQYF.

V usage is TRBV3-1 (or the pseudogene TRBV3-2) and J usage is TRBJ2-2; D is unresolved. Germline CDR1 is LGHDT and CDR2 is YNNKEL (reference sequence). The CDR3 spans 12 residues. Trimming left V 4 bases short and J 6 bases short, with 6 bases between. The CDR3 nucleotides read TGTGCCAGCAGCCTAACTTCCGGGGAGCTGTTTTTT. Protein: CASSLTSGELFF.

The gene calls are TRBV29-1 and TRBJ1-1; 9 bases map to TRBD1. Germline CDR1 SQVTM, CDR2 ANQGSEA. The CDR3 runs to 13 residues. V gave up 7 bases and J gave up 5 bases; unmatched junction bases: 8. CDR3 DNA: TGCAGCGGGACCGGGACAGGGTCGACTGAAGCTTTCTTT. Its translation: CSGTGTGSTEAFF.

This chain connects TRBV27 to TRBJ2-3; TRBD2 matches at 12 bases. V gave up 5 bases and J gave up 0 bases; unmatched junction bases: 12. CDR3 length equals 19 residues. Per the germline V gene, CDR1 is MNHEY and CDR2 is SMNVEV (reference sequence). The CDR3, as DNA: TGTGCCAGCAGTCCCCTCACTAGCGGGGGGCCTTATAGCACAGATACGCAGTATTTT. Protein: CASSPLTSGGPYSTDTQYF.

The chain links TRBV4-1 to TRBJ1-2, with D unclear. In germline, CDR1 is MGHRA, CDR2 YSYEKL. With 8 bases removed from V and 0 bases from J, the gap between germline ends came to 13 bases. CDR3 length: 14 residues. CDR3 residues: CASGRTEANYGYTF. Here the CDR3 DNA reads TGCGCCAGCGGACGGACTGAAGCTAACTATGGCTACACCTTC.

This chain links TRBV11-2 with TRBJ1-4, with TRBD1 as a possible D gene (5 bases). Trimming removed 2 bases from V and 5 bases from J, with 12 bases in between. The CDR3 sequence is 15 residues long. Per germline, CDR1 SGHAT and CDR2 FQNNGV. CDR3 region: CASSLNVGGNEKLFF. CDR3 nucleotides: TGTGCCAGCAGCTTAAACGTGGGGGGAAATGAAAAACTGTTTTTT. The entire variable domain, with the rest obtained from reference TRBV11-2 and TRBJ1-4, is as follows: EAGVAQSPRYKIIEKRQSVAFWCNPISGHATLYWYQQILGQGPKLLIQFQNNGVVDDSQLPKDRFSAERLKGVDSTLKIQPAKLEDSAVYLCASSLNVGGNEKLFFGSGTQLSVL.

The chain carries TRBV5-1 and TRBJ1-2, with a possible D match to TRBD1 (5 bases). This CDR3 is built from 12 residues. V shed 4 bases and J shed 7 bases, with 11 bases lying between them. Germline V lookup: CDR1 SGHRS, CDR2 YFSETQ. CDR3 DNA sequence: TGCGCCAGCAGCATGGGACTTAGTGGCTACACCTTC. Its protein is CASSMGLSGYTF.

The rearrangement joins TRBV9 to TRBJ2-5; no clear D. The V gene lost 1 base and the J gene lost 0 bases, with 7 bases spanning the gap. The CDR3 loop spans 14 amino acids. The germline CDR1 and CDR2 sequences are SGDLS and YYNGEE. The CDR3 nucleotides read TGTGCCAGCAGCGTAAGCTTTTACCAAGAGACCCAGTACTTC. It encodes CASSVSFYQETQYF.

The V call is TRBV30, the J call TRBJ2-5; a possible D gene is TRBD1 (5 bases). Trimming took 3 bases from V and 8 from J, leaving 13 bases between them. Germline V gives CDR1 GTSNPN, CDR2 SVGIG (reference sequence). The CDR3 is made up of 12 amino acids. The CDR3 loop reads CAWSLQGSTQYF. The CDR3 DNA reads as TGTGCCTGGAGCCTCCAGGGCAGTACCCAGTACTTC.

The chain carries TRBV27 and TRBJ2-2, with D possibly matching TRBD2 (6 bases). Trimming left V 3 bases short and J 5 bases short, with 13 bases between. The CDR3 is 15 residues long. Germline values: CDR1 MNHEY, CDR2 SMNVEV (reference sequence). The CDR3 sequence is CASSFSRDLTGELFF. CDR3 coding DNA: TGTGCCAGCAGTTTCAGCAGGGACTTAACCGGGGAGCTGTTTTTT.

The gene calls are TRBV4-1 and TRBJ1-5, with a weak D call TRBD1 (5 bases). The CDR3 is 17 residues long. V lost 0 bases, J lost 4 bases, and 16 bases lay in between. CDR1 is MGHRA, CDR2 YSYEKL, per germline. CDR3 in amino acids: CASSQDSPGNGNQPQHF. The CDR3 DNA reads as TGCGCCAGCAGCCAAGATTCCCCAGGGAACGGTAATCAGCCCCAGCATTTT.

V usage is TRBV6-4 and J usage is TRBJ2-1, with 7 bases lining up with TRBD2. Per germline, CDR1 MRHNA and CDR2 SNTAGT. Trimming removed 3 bases from V and 4 bases from J; junction bases left unmatched: 6. CDR3 length: 15 amino acids. CDR3 protein: CASSDEIAGYNEQFF. The CDR3 nucleotides are TGTGCCAGCAGTGATGAGATAGCGGGTTACAATGAGCAGTTCTTC.

The chain uses TRBV7-2 and TRBJ2-1, with 11 bases fitting TRBD2. In germline, CDR1 is SGHTA, CDR2 FQGNSA. The CDR3 has 16 residues. V dropped 5 bases and J dropped 7; count of bases not matched to a gene: 10. The CDR3, as DNA: TGTGCCAGCAGCCCTCCGGGACTAGCGGTTAGTAATGAGCAGTTCTTC. Its protein product is CASSPPGLAVSNEQFF.